Listed below are T cell receptor beta chains from one sample, sequenced in a study of early T cells in non-severe SARS-CoV-2 infection. TCRdb passed the 5' RACE reads through MiXCR, listing each CDR3 protein once. The data show fewer than 70,000 distinct CDR3 sequences, 10% to 15% seen once. Sequenced material: whole blood. Receptors originate from an adult who was a healthcare worker with PCR-confirmed SARS-CoV-2 infection or an uninfected control (not recorded which). Both conserved end residues are trimmed from each CDR3. D genes are given only for firm matches.

V	J	D	CDR3
TRBV24-1	TRBJ2-1	-	ATSPEGSETYNDQF
TRBV5-1	TRBJ1-1	-	ASSLVGTEAF
TRBV29-1	TRBJ2-5	-	SAGIGPQQETQY
TRBV11-2	TRBJ2-3	-	ASSPAGGADTQY
TRBV19	TRBJ1-2	TRBD1	ASSITVDRGYGYT
TRBV12-3/TRBV12-4	TRBJ2-5	-	ASSLYSTQETQY
TRBV20-1	TRBJ1-1	-	SARGWTRLNTEAF
TRBV20-1	TRBJ1-1	-	SARDSFLGEAF
TRBV2	TRBJ2-7	-	ASSRQSYEQY
TRBV13	TRBJ2-1	TRBD2	ASSLRQGLAGVVRAVNEQF
TRBV6-5	TRBJ1-1	TRBD1	ASSTGQREAF
TRBV2	TRBJ1-1	-	ASIGTGQYTEAF
TRBV5-1	TRBJ2-1	TRBD2	ASSSDPLAGYYNEQF
TRBV29-1	TRBJ1-2	-	SVLEQRYT
TRBV12-3/TRBV12-4	TRBJ2-2	-	ASSSGGGLITGELF
TRBV19	TRBJ2-5	-	ASKDSWYQETQY
TRBV12-3/TRBV12-4	TRBJ1-2	-	ASSRGVAGLFY
TRBV29-1	TRBJ1-1	-	SVGQLNTEAF
TRBV27	TRBJ2-3	-	ASSLGTGTLTDTQY
TRBV2	TRBJ1-1	-	ASSVYGQNTEAF
TRBV5-1	TRBJ2-1	-	ASSIPGLNEQF
TRBV10-3	TRBJ2-5	TRBD1	AITGTGPQETQY
TRBV18	TRBJ1-5	-	ASSQGDSNQPQH
TRBV7-8	TRBJ2-4	TRBD1	ASSKGTGAGKNIQY
TRBV20-1	TRBJ1-2	TRBD1	SARGGQGEVNYGYT
TRBV5-1	TRBJ2-7	-	ASSLVVGPHEQY
TRBV6-4	TRBJ1-5	-	ASSEGSGEPQH
TRBV5-1	TRBJ2-2	TRBD2	ASSPSIGGSAGELF
TRBV30	TRBJ1-1	-	AWRRGIGGTEAF
TRBV19	TRBJ2-3	-	ASGLGSADTQY
TRBV6-2/TRBV6-3	TRBJ1-1	TRBD1	ASSLGRQGAARDTEAF
TRBV28	TRBJ2-2	-	ASTLSTARTGELF
TRBV12-3/TRBV12-4	TRBJ1-4	TRBD1	ASSLAGGNEKLF
TRBV19	TRBJ2-3	TRBD2	ATLAGAGGTQY
TRBV29-1	TRBJ2-1	-	SVHYSGWGLRF
TRBV20-1	TRBJ2-7	-	SAPTGPTEEQY
TRBV9	TRBJ1-2	-	ASSTSNYGYT
TRBV29-1	TRBJ1-2	-	SVAGYGYT
TRBV19	TRBJ2-7	-	ASSIRGAYSYEQY
TRBV7-8	TRBJ2-5	-	ASSTGPTQETQY
TRBV10-3	TRBJ2-1	-	AVSNKAEQF
TRBV15	TRBJ2-7	-	ATRKGLEYEQY
TRBV30	TRBJ2-1	-	ACNRDWSNEQF
TRBV12-3/TRBV12-4	TRBJ2-7	TRBD1	ASRAGTGNYEQY
TRBV4-2	TRBJ1-1	-	ASSQVWGMNTEAF
TRBV29-1	TRBJ2-5	-	SVNPSRGRETQY
TRBV12-3/TRBV12-4	TRBJ2-1	-	ASSLSTWTEQF
TRBV6-5	TRBJ2-1	TRBD1	ASSRDRGSNEQF
TRBV7-8	TRBJ1-5	-	ASSLLVDFKGNQPQH
TRBV6-5	TRBJ1-4	-	ASTPALGPGKLF
TRBV29-1	TRBJ1-1	-	SALSGGNTEAF
TRBV7-9	TRBJ2-2	-	ASSYRGGESNTGELF
TRBV6-4	TRBJ2-2	-	ASSEEPGTGELF
TRBV29-1	TRBJ1-1	TRBD1	SVEGEGASEAF
TRBV7-9	TRBJ2-5	-	ASSPATPLGETQY
TRBV6-1	TRBJ2-1	-	ASSGRYNEQF
TRBV29-1	TRBJ2-7	TRBD2	SVGRLAGGEQY
TRBV7-6	TRBJ1-3	-	ASSLFPDSGNTIY
TRBV28	TRBJ1-1	TRBD1	ASRGGTAAEAF